One and the same sample provided the 3 T cell receptor beta chains below, sequenced in a study of T cell responses to AZD1222 COVID-19 vaccine (dated by TCRdb to the early 2020s). The library was built by means of the immunoSEQ multiplex PCR assay. TCRdb obtained this table from immuneACCESS and retained in-frame rearrangements with V and J assigned. These tables miss some clones; where compared with another copy, unresolved V genes account for less than half of the shortfall, and the remainder is unexplained. The sample profile shows about 120,000 clones; approximately 84% of them were found once. The ten largest clones add up to 6.5% to 9.5% of the sample. The time point label for this specimen denotes: baseline before first vaccination. The source material was peripheral blood, sampled on day 0 of AZD1222 vaccination. All receptors derive from an adult in good health.

This sequence joins TRBV11-2 and TRBJ1-4; no firm D call. V lost 3 bases and J 3 bases, leaving 11 bases between the germline ends. CDR1 and CDR2 from the germline V gene are SGHAT and FQNNGV. The CDR3 is 15 residues long. The CDR3 coding sequence is TGTGCCAGCAGCTTGTTAGGCAGAGCTAATGAAAAACTGTTTTTT. It yields the protein CASSLLGRANEKLFF. The full variable domain, completed using reference TRBV11-2 and TRBJ1-4, is EAGVAQSPRYKIIEKRQSVAFWCNPISGHATLYWYQQILGQGPKLLIQFQNNGVVDDSQLPKDRFSAERLKGVDSTLKIQPAKLEDSAVYLCASSLLGRANEKLFFGSGTQLSVL.

The rearrangement links TRBV18 to TRBJ2-7; D unclear. CDR1 KGHSH and CDR2 LQKENI come from the germline V gene. Trimming took 0 bases from V and 3 from J, leaving 12 bases between them. CDR3 size: 15 residues. The CDR3 is CASSPPSLQDYEQYF. The CDR3 DNA sequence: TGTGCCAGCTCACCACCGTCACTTCAAGACTACGAGCAGTACTTC. The entire variable domain, with the rest obtained from reference TRBV18 and TRBJ2-7, is as follows: NAGVMQNPRHLVRRRGQEARLRCSPMKGHSHVYWYRQLPEEGLKFMVYLQKENIIDESGMPKERFSAEFPKEGPSILRIQQVVRGDSAAYFCASSPPSLQDYEQYFGPGTRLTVT.

CDR3 in DNA: TGCAGCACACAGGGACAGGACCAAGAGACCCAGTACTTC. This gives the protein CSTQGQDQETQYF. The rearrangement uses TRBV29-1 and TRBJ2-5, with TRBD1 matching 8 bases. Germline V gene data show CDR1 as SQVTM and CDR2 as ANQGSEA. The CDR3 loop spans 13 amino acids. V was clipped by 8 bases and J by 0 bases; unmatched bases: 5.